Below, 6 T cell receptor beta chains from the same sample are listed, as sequenced in a study of TIL therapy for anti-PD-1-resistant metastatic lung cancer. As to time point: pre-treatment sample, taken before nivolumab and TIL therapy. The libraries were made with immunoSEQ v3. Here immunoSEQ multiplex PCR was the method, and the copy in TCRdb shows in-frame clones only, minus some. The sample includes 45,000 to 60,000 clones, roughly 85% of them seen just once. The sample was blood, taken at baseline. These receptors were taken from a woman between 30 and 80 years old with non-small cell lung cancer.

The chain has TRBV5-4 and TRBJ2-1; possible D gene TRBD1, 5 bases. The V gene's germline CDR1 is SGHNT and CDR2 YYREEE (reference sequence). With 4 bases removed from V and 4 bases from J, the gap between germline ends came to 18 bases. The CDR3 has 16 amino acids. Here the CDR3 reads CASSLVAQGRYNEQFF. The CDR3 nucleotides read TGTGCCAGCAGCCTAGTTGCCCAGGGCCGTTACAATGAGCAGTTCTTC.

The V and J genes are TRBV7-2 and TRBJ2-5; 7 positions agree with TRBD2. The CDR3 extends over 15 amino acids. V gave up 3 bases and J gave up 4 bases; unmatched junction bases: 8. The V gene's germline CDR1 is SGHTA and CDR2 FQGNSA. CDR3 nucleotides: TGTGCCAGCAGCTTTCTCGGGACTACATCAGAGACCCAGTACTTC. It is translated as CASSFLGTTSETQYF.

The chain carries TRBV23-1 and TRBJ1-1; D remains ambiguous. Being an ORF, TRBV23-1 has a function that is uncertain. Deletions cut 0 bases from V and 3 bases from J, with 11 bases between. The CDR3 loop spans 15 amino acids. DNA of the CDR3: TGCGCCAGCAGTCAATCCCCCAAGGGATACACTGAAGCTTTCTTT. Its translation: CASSQSPKGYTEAFF.

V and J are TRBV4-1 and TRBJ2-1, with D possibly called TRBD1 or TRBD2 (5 bases each). CDR1 is MGHRA, CDR2 YSYEKL, per germline. V lost 1 base and J 5 bases, leaving 12 bases between the germline ends. This CDR3 region has 15 residues. DNA for the CDR3: TGCGCCAGCAGCCAAGGGCAGGGAGCCCACAATGAGCAGTTCTTC. It codes for CASSQGQGAHNEQFF.

CDR3 sequence reads: CASSSSGAYNEQFF. CDR3 sequence (DNA): TGTGCCAGCAGCTCAAGCGGGGCTTACAATGAGCAGTTCTTC. This sequence joins TRBV7-9 and TRBJ2-1, with 7 bases matching TRBD2. V shed 4 bases, J shed 4 bases, and the junction held 4 bases outside the gene matches. Germline V CDR1 and CDR2: SEHNR, FQNEAQ (reference sequence). This CDR3 is 14 amino acids long. The entire variable domain, with the rest obtained from reference TRBV7-9 and TRBJ2-1, is as follows: DTGVSQNPRHKITKRGQNVTFRCDPISEHNRLYWYRQTLGQGPEFLTYFQNEAQLEKSRLLSDRFSAERPKGSFSTLEIQRTEQGDSAMYLCASSSSGAYNEQFFGPGTRLTVL.

The chain combines TRBV11-2 with TRBJ2-7, with D perhaps TRBD2 (7 bases). The V end was cut by 2 bases, the J end by 5 bases, with 19 bases between. The CDR3 is 16 amino acids. Germline V gene data show CDR1 as SGHAT and CDR2 as FQNNGV. The CDR3 nucleotides read TGTGCCAGCAGCTTATTTAGGGGGGGGCCTTCCCACGAGCAGTACTTC. Its protein is CASSLFRGGPSHEQYF.